The present T cell receptor beta chain was sequenced within a study of T cell repertoires in cytomegalovirus infection. Overall study: Public TCR beta signatures provided an indication of both CMV infection and a matching HLA type. Study-wide points: In two of eight donors, the top clonotype was HLA-C-restricted CMV-specific. Of the TCR beta families, the public ones yielded a cumulative frequency that identified carriers of CMV plus the relevant HLA.

The table lists this clonotype with a few counts. Its antigen is not identified. TCRdb fed the reads into MiXCR, producing one record per CDR3 protein. The sample comprises roughly 150,000 distinct CDR3 sequences, about a quarter of which are singletons, and approximately 11% rests with the top ten. The V end lost 3 bases, the J end lost 6 bases, and 12 bases lay between the germline ends. Germline lookup yields CDR1 MNHEY and CDR2 SMNVEV (reference sequence). CDR3 length: 13 residues. The sequence came from a human donor in good health (CMV status not recorded). Some clones in this sample may be carry-over from other donors' samples. Sample: PBMCs. The chain carries TRBV27 and TRBJ2-7; maybe TRBD2 (5 bases). CDR3 in DNA: TGTGCCAGCAGTTTGGTCGGAGGTAGCGAGCAGTACTTC. Its translation is CASSLVGGSEQYF.